Ten or more counts support the clone carrying this TCR beta chain. Its specificity is not known. This entry is derived from a study of T-cell reconstitution after alpha-beta-depleted transplantation in children. General observations from the study: Several hundred expanded graft clones reportedly were the source of alpha-beta T cells about two months after transplant. T-cell numbers and diversity, one year after transplant, stemmed largely from T cells that were newly produced. Recipient T cells and thymic progenitors that survived were the source of the high TCRbeta diversity seen at day 60 in some patients.

Unique molecular identifiers were incorporated when the TCRbeta library was constructed. TCRdb re-called the PCR reads through MiXCR, storing one row per CDR3 protein. The sample holds about 490,000 distinct CDR3 sequences, approximately 10% seen once. CDR3 size: 15 residues. Germline loops: CDR1 MNHEY, CDR2 SMNVEV (reference sequence). Between the trimmed V and J ends, which lost 4 bases and 5 bases, there was a span of 15 bases. The chain is built from TRBV27 and TRBJ2-1; D might be TRBD1 or TRBD2, each matching 5 bases. This clonotype was obtained from a child aged 2 to 10 with inherited bone marrow failure, due to receive a stem cell transplant. The sample was PBMCs, taken before TCRalphabeta/CD19-depleted stem cell transplant. For the CDR3, the DNA is TGTGCCAGCAGTTGGGGTTCGGGACGGAACAATGAGCAGTTCTTC. It specifies CASSWGSGRNNEQFF.